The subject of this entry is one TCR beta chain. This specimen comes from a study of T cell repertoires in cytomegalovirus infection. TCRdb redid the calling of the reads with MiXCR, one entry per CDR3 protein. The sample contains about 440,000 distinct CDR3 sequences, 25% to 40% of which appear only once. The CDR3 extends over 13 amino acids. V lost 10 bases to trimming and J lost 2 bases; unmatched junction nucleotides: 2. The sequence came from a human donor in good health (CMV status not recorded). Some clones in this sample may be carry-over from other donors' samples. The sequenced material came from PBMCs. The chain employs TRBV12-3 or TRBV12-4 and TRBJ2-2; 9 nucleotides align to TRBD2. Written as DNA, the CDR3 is TGTGCCATAGCGGGGGTTAACACCGGGGAGCTGTTTTTT. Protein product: CAIAGVNTGELFF.